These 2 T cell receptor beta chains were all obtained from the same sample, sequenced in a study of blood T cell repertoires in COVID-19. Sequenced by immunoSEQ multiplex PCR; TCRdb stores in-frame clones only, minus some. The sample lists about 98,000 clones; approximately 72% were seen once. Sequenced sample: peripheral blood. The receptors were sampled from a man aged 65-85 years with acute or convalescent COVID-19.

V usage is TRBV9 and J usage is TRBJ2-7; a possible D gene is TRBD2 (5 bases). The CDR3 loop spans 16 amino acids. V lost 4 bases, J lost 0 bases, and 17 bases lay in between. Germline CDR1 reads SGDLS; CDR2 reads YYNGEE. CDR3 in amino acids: CASSPRSSSSSYEQYF. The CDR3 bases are TGTGCCAGCAGCCCCCGGTCTAGCTCTTCCTCCTACGAGCAGTACTTC.

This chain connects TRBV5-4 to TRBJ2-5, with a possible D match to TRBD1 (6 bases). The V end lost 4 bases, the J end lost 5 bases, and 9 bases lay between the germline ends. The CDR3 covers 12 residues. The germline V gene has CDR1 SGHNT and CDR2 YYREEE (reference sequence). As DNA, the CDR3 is TGTGCCAGCAGCCTTCAGGGGGAGACCCAGTACTTC. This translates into CASSLQGETQYF.